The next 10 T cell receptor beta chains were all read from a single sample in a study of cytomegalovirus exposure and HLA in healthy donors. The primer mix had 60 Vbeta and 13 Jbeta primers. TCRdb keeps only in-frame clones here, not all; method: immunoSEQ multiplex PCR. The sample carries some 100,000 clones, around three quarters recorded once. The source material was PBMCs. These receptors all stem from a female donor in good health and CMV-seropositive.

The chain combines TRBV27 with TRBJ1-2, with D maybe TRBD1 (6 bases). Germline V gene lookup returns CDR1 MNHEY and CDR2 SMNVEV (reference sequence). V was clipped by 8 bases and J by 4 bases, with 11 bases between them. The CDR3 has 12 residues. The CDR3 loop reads CASRGGFYGYTF. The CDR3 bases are TGTGCCAGCCGAGGGGGATTCTATGGCTACACCTTC.

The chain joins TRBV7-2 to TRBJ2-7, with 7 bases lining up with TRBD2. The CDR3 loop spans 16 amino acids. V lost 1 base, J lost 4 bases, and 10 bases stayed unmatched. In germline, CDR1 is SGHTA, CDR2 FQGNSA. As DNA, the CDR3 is TGTGCCAGCAGCTTAGGCGGGCTGACTAGCCTATACGAGCAGTACTTC. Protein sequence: CASSLGGLTSLYEQYF.

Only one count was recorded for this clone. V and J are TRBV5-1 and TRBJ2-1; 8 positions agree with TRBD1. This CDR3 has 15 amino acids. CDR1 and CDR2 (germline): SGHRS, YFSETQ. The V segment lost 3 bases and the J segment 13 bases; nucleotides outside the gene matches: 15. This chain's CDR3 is CASSSTGEALRQQFF. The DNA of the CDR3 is TGCGCCAGCAGCTCGACAGGGGAAGCCCTAAGGCAACAGTTCTTC.

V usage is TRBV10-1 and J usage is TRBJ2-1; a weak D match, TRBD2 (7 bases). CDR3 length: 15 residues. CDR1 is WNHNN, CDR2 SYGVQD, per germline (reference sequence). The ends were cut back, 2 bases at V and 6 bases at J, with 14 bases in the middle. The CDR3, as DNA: TGCGCCAGCAGTGAGGCCGCGGGGGCCCCCAATGAGCAGTTCTTC. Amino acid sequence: CASSEAAGAPNEQFF.

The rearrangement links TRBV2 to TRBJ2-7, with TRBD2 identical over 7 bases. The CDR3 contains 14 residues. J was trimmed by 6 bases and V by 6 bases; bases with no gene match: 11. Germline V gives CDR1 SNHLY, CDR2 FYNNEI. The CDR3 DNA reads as TGTGCCAGCAGCTTAGCGGGTGGAGAGCTCGAGCAGTACTTC. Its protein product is CASSLAGGELEQYF.

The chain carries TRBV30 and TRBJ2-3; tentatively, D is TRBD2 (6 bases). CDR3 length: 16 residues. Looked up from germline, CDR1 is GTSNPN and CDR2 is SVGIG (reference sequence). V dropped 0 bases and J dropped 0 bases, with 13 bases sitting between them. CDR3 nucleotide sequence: TGTGCCTGGAGTGTACTTGGGGGACTTAGCACAGATACGCAGTATTTT. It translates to CAWSVLGGLSTDTQYF.

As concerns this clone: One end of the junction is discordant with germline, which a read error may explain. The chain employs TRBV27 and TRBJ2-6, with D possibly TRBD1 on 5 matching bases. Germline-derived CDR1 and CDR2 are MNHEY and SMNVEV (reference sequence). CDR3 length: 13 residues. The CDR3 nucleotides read TGTGCCAGCAGTTGGGCTGGGGCCAACGGCCTGACTTTC. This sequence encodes CASSWAGANGLTF.

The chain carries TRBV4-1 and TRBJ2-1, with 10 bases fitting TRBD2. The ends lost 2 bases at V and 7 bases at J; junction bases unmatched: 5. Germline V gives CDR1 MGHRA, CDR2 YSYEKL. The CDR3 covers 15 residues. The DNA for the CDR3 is TGCGCCAGCAGCCAACTAGCGGGAGTTCGAAATGAGCAGTTCTTC. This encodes CASSQLAGVRNEQFF.

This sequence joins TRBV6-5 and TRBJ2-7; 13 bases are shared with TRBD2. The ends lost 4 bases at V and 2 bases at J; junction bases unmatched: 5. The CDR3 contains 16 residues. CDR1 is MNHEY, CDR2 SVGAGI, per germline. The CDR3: CASSSGTSGVPYEQYF. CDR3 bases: TGTGCCAGCAGTTCGGGGACTAGCGGGGTTCCCTACGAGCAGTACTTC.

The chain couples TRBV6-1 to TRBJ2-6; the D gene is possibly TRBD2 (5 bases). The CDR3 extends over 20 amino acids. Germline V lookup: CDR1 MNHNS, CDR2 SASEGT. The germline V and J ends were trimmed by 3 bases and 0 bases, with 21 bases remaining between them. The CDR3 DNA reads TGTGCCAGCAGTGAGAATCTGGTTCCCATAGCGAGCTCTGGGGCCAACGTCCTGACTTTC. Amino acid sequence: CASSENLVPIASSGANVLTF.